The 12 T cell receptor beta chains in this list originate from one sample, sequenced in a study of T-cell reconstitution after alpha-beta-depleted transplantation in children. Preparing the TCRbeta library involved the use of unique molecular identifiers. A single record per CDR3 protein comes from TCRdb applying MiXCR to the PCR reads. Among roughly 220,000 distinct CDR3 sequences listed, around 8.4% were seen once. The sample in question was PBMCs, mostly from graft donor cells, obtained 360 days after TCRalphabeta/CD19-depleted stem cell transplant. These receptors all come from a male patient aged 2 to 9 who had a stem cell transplant for acute myeloid leukemia, so the T cells may come from the graft donor.

This clonotype was counted only a few times. The rearrangement joins TRBV5-1 to TRBJ1-1; 9 nucleotides align to TRBD1. Looked up from germline, CDR1 is SGHRS and CDR2 is YFSETQ. V lost 0 bases to trimming and J lost 3 bases; unmatched junction nucleotides: 9. The CDR3 covers 17 residues. The CDR3 region is CASSLAGQGGSDTEAFF. DNA for the CDR3: TGCGCCAGCAGCTTGGCGGGACAGGGAGGAAGTGACACTGAAGCTTTCTTT. Using reference TRBV5-1 and TRBJ1-1 for the parts outside the CDR3, the full variable domain is KAGVTQTPRYLIKTRGQQVTLSCSPISGHRSVSWYQQTPGQGLQFLFEYFSETQRNKGNFPGRFSGRQFSNSRSEMNVSTLELGDSALYLCASSLAGQGGSDTEAFFGQGTRLTVV.

This clonotype showed up many times. The chain uses TRBV9 and TRBJ1-2; unclear D gene. Trimming shortened V by 0 bases and J by 3 bases, and 9 bases separated the two germline ends. Germline CDR1 reads SGDLS; CDR2 reads YYNGEE. This CDR3 is 14 amino acids long. The CDR3 protein is CASSVGGNYYGYTF. DNA of the CDR3: TGTGCCAGCAGCGTAGGTGGAAATTACTATGGCTACACCTTC.

The sample holds many counts of this clonotype. This sequence joins TRBV7-9 and TRBJ2-1; 9 bases line up with TRBD2. The V segment lost 5 bases and the J segment 4 bases; nucleotides outside the gene matches: 9. Germline V gives CDR1 SEHNR, CDR2 FQNEAQ (reference sequence). The CDR3 loop spans 16 amino acids. CDR3 in DNA: TGTGCCAGCAGCCCAGGGACCCTAGCGGGATACAATGAGCAGTTCTTC. It is translated as CASSPGTLAGYNEQFF.

At least ten counts were recorded for this clonotype. This chain joins TRBV29-1 and TRBJ1-1; weak D call: TRBD1 (5 bases). The V end lost 6 bases, the J end lost 0 bases, and 11 bases lay between the germline ends. This CDR3 is built from 13 residues. CDR1 and CDR2 (germline): SQVTM, ANQGSEA. The CDR3 loop is CSVGTALNTEAFF. CDR3 sequence (DNA): TGCAGCGTGGGGACTGCCCTGAACACTGAAGCTTTCTTT.

In this sample, this clonotype turned up many times. V and J are TRBV5-5 and TRBJ2-7; 14 positions match TRBD2. This CDR3 has 14 residues. The germline V gene encodes CDR1 SGHKS and CDR2 YYEKEE (reference sequence). The J segment lost 4 bases and the V segment lost 6 bases, leaving 3 bases of the junction unmatched. The CDR3 DNA reads TGTGCCAGCACCTGGACTAGCGGGAGGTACGAGCAGTACTTC. Its translation is CASTWTSGRYEQYF.

This clonotype was seen many times. V is TRBV28 and J is TRBJ2-3; possible D gene TRBD2, 6 bases. The CDR3 has 16 residues. The germline V gene has CDR1 MDHEN and CDR2 SYDVKM. Trimming cost V 6 bases and J 3 bases, with 19 bases left between them. The CDR3 region is CASSFTALARTDTQYF. CDR3 sequence (DNA): TGTGCCAGCAGCTTTACGGCACTAGCTAGGACAGATACGCAGTATTTT. The variable domain in full, completed from reference TRBV28 and TRBJ2-3, reads DVKVTQSSRYLVKRTGEKVFLECVQDMDHENMFWYRQDPGLGLRLIYFSYDVKMKEKGDIPEGYSVSREKKERFSLILESASTNQTSMYLCASSFTALARTDTQYFGPGTRLTVL.

Worth noting for this clonotype: The CDR3 ends on some other residue instead of the conserved phenylalanine or tryptophan, so this is likely a read error. V gene TRBV18 combines with J gene TRBJ2-1; the match to TRBD2 covers 14 bases. Germline CDR1 and CDR2: KGHSH and LQKENI. This CDR3 contains 14 residues. V was pared by 6 bases and J by 9 bases, with 4 bases of the junction left unmatched. In DNA, the CDR3 is TGTGCCAGCTCCGGGACTAGCGGGGGAGGTGAGCAGTTCCTC. It translates to CASSGTSGGGEQFL.

This clonotype was counted ten times or more. This chain connects TRBV7-2 to TRBJ1-1; D unclear. The CDR3 length is 12 residues. Germline lookup yields CDR1 SGHTA and CDR2 FQGNSA. The V end was cut by 5 bases, the J end by 9 bases, with 13 bases between. CDR3 in DNA: TGTGCCAGCAGCCCGATCGGGAGTAAAGCTTTCTTT. Its translation is CASSPIGSKAFF.

V is TRBV5-1 and J is TRBJ1-2, with D possibly TRBD1 on 5 matching bases. CDR1 and CDR2 (germline): SGHRS, YFSETQ. This CDR3 spans 13 amino acids. Trimming cost V 0 bases and J 8 bases, with 11 bases left between them. In DNA form, the CDR3 reads TGCGCCAGCAGCTTGGCCCCAGGGTTCGGCTACACCTTC. It codes for CASSLAPGFGYTF.

This clonotype came up many times. The V gene is TRBV6-5, the J gene TRBJ1-4; D remains unclear. Germline values: CDR1 MNHEY, CDR2 SVGAGI. The V and J ends lost 1 base and 7 bases respectively, with 10 bases between them. The CDR3 sequence is 14 residues long. In DNA form, the CDR3 reads TGTGCCAGCAGTTACTACCTCAGGAGTGAAAAACTGTTTTTT. Its translation: CASSYYLRSEKLFF.

In this sample, this clonotype turned up a few times. This chain's CDR3 is CASSLGLIGAEQFF. The CDR3 bases are TGTGCCAGCAGCCTCGGACTTATTGGGGCTGAGCAGTTCTTC. The rearrangement links TRBV11-2 to TRBJ2-1; D may match TRBD1 or TRBD2 (5 bases each). The ends were cut back, 5 bases at V and 9 bases at J, with 17 bases in the middle. The CDR3 covers 14 residues. Germline V lookup: CDR1 SGHAT, CDR2 FQNNGV. Looking up the rest from reference TRBV11-2 and TRBJ2-1 gives the full variable domain: EAGVAQSPRYKIIEKRQSVAFWCNPISGHATLYWYQQILGQGPKLLIQFQNNGVVDDSQLPKDRFSAERLKGVDSTLKIQPAKLEDSAVYLCASSLGLIGAEQFFGPGTRLTVL.

The gene calls are TRBV7-6 and TRBJ2-3; 8 bases align to TRBD2. The length of the CDR3 is 15 residues. Germline V lookup: CDR1 SGHVS, CDR2 FNYEAQ. V was clipped by 6 bases and J by 2 bases; unmatched bases: 7. The CDR3 protein is CASSHLSGTTDTQYF. CDR3 DNA: TGTGCCAGCAGTCACCTTAGCGGGACCACAGATACGCAGTATTTT.